This T cell receptor beta chain is from a study of shared clonotypes between healthy human individuals. Clones were read by immunoSEQ multiplex PCR, and TCRdb kept only the in-frame ones, dropping some. Counted here are roughly 2.6 million clones, approximately 94% occurring once; the ten biggest clones make up about 0.13%. V was clipped by 4 bases and J by 3 bases; unmatched bases: 8. The CDR3 is 16 amino acids. CDR1 and CDR2 from the germline V gene are LNHDA and SQIVND (reference sequence). Sequences were obtained from naive CD4+ T cells sorted from blood. The subset: CD45RA+ positively selected. The TCR sequence derives from a man younger than 30 in good health. V and J are TRBV19 and TRBJ2-3; TRBD1 matches 9 bases. CDR3 bases: TGTGCCAGTAGTACCGGACAGGGGAGGTTTACAGATACGCAGTATTTT. Translating it yields CASSTGQGRFTDTQYF.